The present T cell receptor beta chain was sequenced within a study of shared clonotypes between healthy human individuals. Sequencing used immunoSEQ multiplex PCR; TCRdb keeps in-frame clones, though not all of them. The sample lists about 610,000 clones, 97% occurring once. As to this clone: An end of the junction does not agree with germline; a read error may underlie this.

This CDR3 is 13 amino acids long. Germline CDR1 MNHEY, CDR2 SVGAGI. The chain has TRBV6-5 and TRBJ1-4, with D possibly being TRBD1 (5 bases). Sequenced input: naive CD4+ T cells sorted from blood. Subset specified: CD45RA+ positively selected. The sequence was collected from a woman between 25 and 40 years old in good health. The CDR3 region is CAGSYSGDGKLFF. DNA for the CDR3: TGTGCCGGCAGTTACTCGGGGGATGGGAAACTGTTTTTT.